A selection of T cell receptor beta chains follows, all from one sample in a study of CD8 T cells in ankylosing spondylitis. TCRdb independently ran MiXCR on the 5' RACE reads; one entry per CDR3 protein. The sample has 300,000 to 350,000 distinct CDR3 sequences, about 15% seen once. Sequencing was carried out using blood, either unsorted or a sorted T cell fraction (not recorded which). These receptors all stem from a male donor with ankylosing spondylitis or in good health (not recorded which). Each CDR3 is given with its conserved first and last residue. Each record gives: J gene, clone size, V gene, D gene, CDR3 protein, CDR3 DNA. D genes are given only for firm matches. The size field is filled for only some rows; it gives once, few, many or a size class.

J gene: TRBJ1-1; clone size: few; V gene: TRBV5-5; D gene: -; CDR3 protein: CASSSWKQHYTEAFF; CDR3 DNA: TGTGCCAGCAGCTCCTGGAAACAGCACTACACTGAAGCTTTCTTT
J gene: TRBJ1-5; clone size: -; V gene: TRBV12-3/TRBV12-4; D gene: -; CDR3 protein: CASTSNGASNQPQHF; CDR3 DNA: TGTGCCAGCACCTCGAATGGAGCTAGCAATCAGCCCCAGCATTTT
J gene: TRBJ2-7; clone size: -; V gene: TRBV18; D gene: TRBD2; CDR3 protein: CASSSGTTLREQYF; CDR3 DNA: TGTGCCAGCTCTTCCGGGACTACACTTCGGGAGCAGTACTTC
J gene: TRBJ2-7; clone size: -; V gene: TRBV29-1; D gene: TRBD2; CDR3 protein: CSVVEAGGSYEQYF; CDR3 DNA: TGCAGCGTTGTAGAAGCGGGAGGTTCTTACGAGCAGTACTTC
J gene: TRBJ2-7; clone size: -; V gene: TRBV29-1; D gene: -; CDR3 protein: CSVERHRGYEQYF; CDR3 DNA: TGCAGCGTTGAAAGACATCGGGGCTACGAGCAGTACTTC
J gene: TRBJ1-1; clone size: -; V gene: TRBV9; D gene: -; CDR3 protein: CASSVDEERAESFF; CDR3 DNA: TGTGCCAGCAGCGTAGACGAGGAGAGGGCTGAATCTTTCTTT
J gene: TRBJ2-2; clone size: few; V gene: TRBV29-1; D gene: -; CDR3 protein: CSVALVGELFF; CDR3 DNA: TGCAGCGTCGCCTTGGTCGGGGAGCTGTTTTTT
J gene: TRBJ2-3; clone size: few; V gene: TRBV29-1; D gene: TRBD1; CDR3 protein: CSVRWTGGSDTQYF; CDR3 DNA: TGCAGCGTACGATGGACAGGGGGATCAGATACGCAGTATTTT
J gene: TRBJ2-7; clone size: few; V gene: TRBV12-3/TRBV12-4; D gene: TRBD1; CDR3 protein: CASSPSRDRRKEQYF; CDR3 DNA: TGTGCCAGCAGCCCCTCCCGGGACAGAAGGAAAGAGCAGTACTTC
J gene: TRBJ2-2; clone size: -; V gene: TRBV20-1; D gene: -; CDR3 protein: CSAIGTRDLNTGELFF; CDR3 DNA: TGCAGTGCTATCGGGACACGGGACCTTAACACCGGGGAGCTGTTTTTT
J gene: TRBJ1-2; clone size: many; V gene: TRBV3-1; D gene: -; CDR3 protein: CASSQTGNTF; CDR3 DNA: TGTGCCAGCAGCCAAACAGGGAACACCTTC
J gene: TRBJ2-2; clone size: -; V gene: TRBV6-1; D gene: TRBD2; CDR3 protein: CASSTTAGGRFTGELFF; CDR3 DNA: TGTGCCAGCAGTACGACCGCGGGGGGGCGCTTCACCGGGGAGCTGTTTTTT
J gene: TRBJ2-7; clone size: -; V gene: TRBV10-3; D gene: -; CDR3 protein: CAISVRRLEQYF; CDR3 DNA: TGTGCCATCAGTGTTAGACGGCTGGAGCAGTACTTC
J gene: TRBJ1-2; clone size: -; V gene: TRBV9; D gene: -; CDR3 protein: CASSVVREGGYTF; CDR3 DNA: TGTGCCAGCAGCGTAGTCAGGGAAGGTGGCTACACCTTC
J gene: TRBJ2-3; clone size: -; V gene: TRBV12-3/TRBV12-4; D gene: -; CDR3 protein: CASSLIRGDRTDTQYF; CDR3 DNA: TGTGCCAGCAGTTTGATCAGGGGTGATCGCACAGATACGCAGTATTTT
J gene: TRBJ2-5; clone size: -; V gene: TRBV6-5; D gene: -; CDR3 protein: CASSSPAAGETQYF; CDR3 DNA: TGTGCCAGCAGTTCCCCAGCGGCAGGGGAGACCCAGTACTTC
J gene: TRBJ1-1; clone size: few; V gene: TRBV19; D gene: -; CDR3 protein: CGVRGFTEAFF; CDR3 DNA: TGTGGGGTGCGAGGGTTCACTGAAGCTTTCTTT
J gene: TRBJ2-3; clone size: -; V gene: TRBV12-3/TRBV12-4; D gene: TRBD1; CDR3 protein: CASSQRGLSDTQYF; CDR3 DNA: TGTGCCAGCAGTCAGAGGGGGCTTTCAGATACGCAGTATTTT
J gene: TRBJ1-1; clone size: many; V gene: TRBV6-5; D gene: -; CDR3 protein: CASSSTQAVNTEAFF; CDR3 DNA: TGTGCCAGCAGTTCCACACAGGCCGTGAACACTGAAGCTTTCTTT
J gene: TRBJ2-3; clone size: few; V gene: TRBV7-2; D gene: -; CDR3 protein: CASSRQVGATDTQYF; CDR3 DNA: TGTGCCAGCTCTAGACAGGTGGGGGCCACAGATACGCAGTATTTT
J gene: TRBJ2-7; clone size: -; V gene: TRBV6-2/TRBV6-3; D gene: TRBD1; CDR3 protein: CASSVPGQGYEQYF; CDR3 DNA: TGTGCCAGCAGCGTTCCGGGACAGGGCTACGAGCAGTACTTC
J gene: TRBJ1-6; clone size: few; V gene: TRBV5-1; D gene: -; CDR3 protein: CASSREETFYNSPLHF; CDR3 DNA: TGCGCCAGCAGCCGAGAAGAAACCTTCTATAATTCACCCCTCCACTTT
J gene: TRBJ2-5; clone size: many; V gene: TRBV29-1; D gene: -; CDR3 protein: CSVLGLRETQYF; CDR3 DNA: TGCAGCGTTTTGGGATTGCGGGAGACCCAGTACTTC
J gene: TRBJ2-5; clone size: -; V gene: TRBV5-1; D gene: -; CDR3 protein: CASTEFGETQYF; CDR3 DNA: TGCGCCAGCACGGAATTCGGAGAGACCCAGTACTTC
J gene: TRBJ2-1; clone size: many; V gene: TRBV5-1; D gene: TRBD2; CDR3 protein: CASSFSGGIYNEQFF; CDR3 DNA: TGCGCCAGCAGCTTTAGCGGGGGGATCTACAATGAGCAGTTCTTC
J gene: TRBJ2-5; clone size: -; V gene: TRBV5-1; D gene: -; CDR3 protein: CASSYTGQETQYF; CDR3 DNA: TGCGCCAGCAGCTACACAGGGCAAGAGACCCAGTACTTC
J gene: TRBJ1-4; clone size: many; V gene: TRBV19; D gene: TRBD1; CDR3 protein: CASSQDRSKEKLFF; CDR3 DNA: TGTGCCAGTAGCCAGGACAGGTCGAAAGAAAAACTGTTTTTT
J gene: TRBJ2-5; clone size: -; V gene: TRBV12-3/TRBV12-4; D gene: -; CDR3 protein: CASSFGGMETQYF; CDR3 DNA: TGTGCCAGCAGTTTTGGCGGGATGGAGACCCAGTACTTC
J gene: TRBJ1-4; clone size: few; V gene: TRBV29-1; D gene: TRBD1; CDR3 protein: CSVEDGQGAEKLFF; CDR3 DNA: TGCAGCGTTGAAGATGGCCAGGGGGCGGAAAAACTGTTTTTT
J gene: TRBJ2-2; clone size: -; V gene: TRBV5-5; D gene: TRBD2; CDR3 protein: CASSPGLVDTGELFF; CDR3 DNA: TGTGCCAGCAGCCCGGGACTAGTAGACACCGGGGAGCTGTTTTTT
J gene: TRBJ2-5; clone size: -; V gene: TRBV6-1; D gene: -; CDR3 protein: CASKGGGQETQYF; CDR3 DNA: TGTGCCAGCAAGGGAGGGGGCCAAGAGACCCAGTACTTC
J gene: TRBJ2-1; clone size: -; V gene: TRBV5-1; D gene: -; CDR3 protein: CASSSPGGRDEQFF; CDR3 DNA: TGCGCCAGCAGCTCTCCCGGGGGCCGTGATGAGCAGTTCTTC
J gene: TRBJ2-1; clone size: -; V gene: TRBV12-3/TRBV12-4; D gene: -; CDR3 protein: CASTSNRNEQFF; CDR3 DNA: TGTGCCAGCACCTCGAACAGGAATGAGCAGTTCTTC
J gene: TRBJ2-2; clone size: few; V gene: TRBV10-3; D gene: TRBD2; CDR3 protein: CAIGGGSSNTGELFF; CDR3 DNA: TGTGCCATCGGGGGGGGATCTTCGAACACCGGGGAGCTGTTTTTT
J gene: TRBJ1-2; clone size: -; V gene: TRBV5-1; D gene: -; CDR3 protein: CASSWDSRNYGYTF; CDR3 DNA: TGCGCCAGCAGCTGGGACTCCAGAAACTATGGCTACACCTTC
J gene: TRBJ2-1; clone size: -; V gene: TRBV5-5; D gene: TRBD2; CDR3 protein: CASSLLGASGGNEQFF; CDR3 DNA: TGTGCCAGCAGCCTGCTTGGCGCTAGCGGGGGGAATGAGCAGTTCTTC
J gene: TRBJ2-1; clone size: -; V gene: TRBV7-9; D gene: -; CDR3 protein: CASSSDWRDGGSDEQFF; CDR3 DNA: TGTGCCAGCAGCTCGGACTGGAGGGACGGTGGTAGCGATGAGCAGTTCTTC
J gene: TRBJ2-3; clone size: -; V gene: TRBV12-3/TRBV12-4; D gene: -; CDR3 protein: CASSRGVDTQYF; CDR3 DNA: TGTGCCAGCAGCCGAGGGGTGGATACGCAGTATTTT
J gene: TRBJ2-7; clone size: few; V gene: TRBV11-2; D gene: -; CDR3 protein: CASSSVEQYF; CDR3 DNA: TGTGCCAGCAGCTCGGTGGAGCAGTACTTC
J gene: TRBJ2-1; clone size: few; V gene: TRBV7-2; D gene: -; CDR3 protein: CASSSRTGEQFF; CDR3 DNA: TGTGCCAGCAGCTCTCGGACTGGTGAGCAGTTCTTC
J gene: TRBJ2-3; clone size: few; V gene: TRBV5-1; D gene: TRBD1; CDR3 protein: CASSLVLQGTGGTDTQYF; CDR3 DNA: TGCGCCAGCAGCTTGGTCCTTCAAGGGACAGGGGGCACAGATACGCAGTATTTT
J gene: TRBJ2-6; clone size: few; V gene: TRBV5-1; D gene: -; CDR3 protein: CASSILQGSGANVLTF; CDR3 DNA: TGCGCCAGCAGCATCCTGCAGGGTTCTGGGGCCAACGTCCTGACTTTC
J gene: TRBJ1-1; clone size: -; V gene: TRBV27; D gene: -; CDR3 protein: CASRLLSVNTEAFF; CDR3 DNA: TGTGCCAGCAGACTGTTATCCGTGAACACTGAAGCTTTCTTT
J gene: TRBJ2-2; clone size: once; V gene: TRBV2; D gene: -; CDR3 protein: CASSGTPTGELFF; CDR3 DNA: TGTGCCAGCAGCGGGACTCCCACCGGGGAGCTGTTTTTT
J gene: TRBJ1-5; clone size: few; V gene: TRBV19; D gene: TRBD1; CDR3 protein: CASSSHRGQPQHF; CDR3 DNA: TGTGCCAGTAGTAGTCACAGGGGCCAGCCCCAGCATTTT
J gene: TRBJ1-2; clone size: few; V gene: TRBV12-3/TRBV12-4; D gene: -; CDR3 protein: CASSVSGITGLRNYGYTF; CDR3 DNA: TGTGCCAGCAGCGTCTCGGGAATTACAGGGCTGAGGAACTATGGCTACACCTTC
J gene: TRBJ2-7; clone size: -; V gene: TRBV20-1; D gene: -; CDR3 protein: CSARGRRDSYEQYF; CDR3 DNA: TGCAGTGCTAGAGGACGGCGGGACTCCTACGAGCAGTACTTC